This is a list of T cell receptor beta chains from one sample in a study of blood T cell repertoires in COVID-19. Profiling relied on immunoSEQ multiplex PCR, and the TCRdb table lists in-frame clones only, not all of them. The table lists around 150,000 clones, about 88% of them singletons. Sequenced material: PBMCs or T cells enriched from blood (not recorded which). Receptors originate from a middle-aged man who had recovered from COVID-19. Both conserved end residues are part of each CDR3. A D gene is named only where the DNA matches it firmly. Clone size is not always given. Where it is, it says once, few, many or a class for expanded clones.

V,size,D,J,CDR3,DNA
TRBV7-2,NA,TRBD2,TRBJ2-5,CASSLRLRGQETQYF,TGTGCCAGCAGCTTGAGACTGCGGGGGCAAGAGACCCAGTACTTC
TRBV7-2,NA,NA,TRBJ1-5,CASSIQKNQPQHF,TGTGCCAGCAGCATACAGAAAAATCAGCCCCAGCATTTT
TRBV7-2,NA,NA,TRBJ1-4,CASSLDRATNEKLFF,TGTGCCAGCAGCTTAGACAGAGCAACTAATGAAAAACTGTTTTTT
TRBV7-3,NA,NA,TRBJ1-1,CASSLVGQTEAFF,TGTGCCAGCAGCTTGGTCGGACAGACCGAAGCTTTCTTT
TRBV18,NA,NA,TRBJ2-7,CASSMTSQGTGEQYF,TGTGCCAGCTCAATGACCTCCCAGGGGACGGGGGAGCAGTACTTC
TRBV7-8,NA,NA,TRBJ1-5,CASSFGGRDQPQHF,TGTGCCAGCAGCTTCGGGGGAAGGGATCAGCCCCAGCATTTT
TRBV7-2,NA,NA,TRBJ1-5,CASSSVGNQPQHF,TGTGCCAGCAGCTCAGTCGGCAATCAGCCCCAGCATTTT
TRBV27,NA,NA,TRBJ1-5,CASSLGYRNQPQHF,TGTGCCAGCAGTTTAGGTTACAGGAATCAGCCCCAGCATTTT
TRBV15,NA,NA,TRBJ2-3,CATSRKGEDTQYF,TGTGCCACCAGCAGAAAGGGGGAAGATACGCAGTATTTT
TRBV3-1/TRBV3-2,NA,TRBD1,TRBJ1-4,CASSRTGQGVGEKLFF,TGTGCCAGCAGCCGCACCGGACAGGGGGTTGGAGAAAAACTGTTTTTT
TRBV7-2,NA,NA,TRBJ2-7,CASSTMARGASYEQYF,TGTGCCAGCAGCACCATGGCGCGGGGTGCCTCCTACGAGCAGTACTTC
TRBV16,once,TRBD1,TRBJ2-1,CASSPTDRGNEQFF,TGTGCCAGCAGCCCGACCGACAGGGGCAATGAGCAGTTCTTC
TRBV7-9,once,TRBD1,TRBJ1-3,CASSLGQGSSGNTIYF,TGTGCCAGCAGCTTAGGACAGGGGTCATCTGGAAACACCATATATTTT
TRBV2,NA,NA,TRBJ1-5,CASRGQGNQPQHF,TGTGCCAGCAGGGGGCAGGGCAATCAGCCCCAGCATTTT
TRBV11-3,NA,NA,TRBJ1-6,CASSSGGLGNGFSYNSPLHF,TGTGCCAGCAGCTCGGGGGGGTTAGGTAACGGATTCTCCTATAATTCACCCCTCCACTTT
TRBV21-1,NA,NA,TRBJ2-7,CASTPGISGHEQYF,TGTGCCAGCACTCCAGGGATCTCGGGTCACGAGCAGTACTTC
TRBV11-2,NA,TRBD1,TRBJ1-3,CASSLGVGQGTGNTIYF,TGTGCCAGCAGCTTAGGGGTGGGACAGGGTACTGGAAACACCATATATTTT
TRBV7-9,NA,NA,TRBJ1-3,CASSQGGGSGNTIYF,TGTGCCAGCAGCCAGGGAGGGGGCTCTGGAAACACCATATATTTT
TRBV19,NA,NA,TRBJ2-7,CASSIDRGYYGYEQYF,TGTGCCAGTAGTATAGATCGAGGGTATTACGGCTACGAGCAGTACTTC
TRBV7-2,NA,TRBD1,TRBJ2-7,CASSHKRQGEQYF,TGTGCCAGCAGTCATAAAAGACAGGGCGAGCAGTACTTC
TRBV4-2,NA,TRBD1,TRBJ2-7,CASSQEGDSEQYF,TGTGCCAGCAGCCAAGAAGGGGACAGCGAGCAGTACTTC
TRBV30,NA,TRBD1,TRBJ1-4,CAWSVGRQGGKLFF,TGTGCCTGGAGTGTCGGCCGACAGGGTGGAAAACTGTTTTTT
TRBV27,NA,NA,TRBJ2-5,CASSFTPAMVETQYF,TGTGCCAGCAGTTTCACTCCAGCGATGGTAGAGACCCAGTACTTC
TRBV27,NA,NA,TRBJ2-5,CASSLLGGQETQYF,TGTGCCAGCAGTTTACTCGGGGGTCAAGAGACCCAGTACTTC
TRBV4-3,NA,NA,TRBJ1-2,CASSRGQKHSYGYTF,TGCGCCAGCAGCCGTGGACAGAAACATTCTTATGGCTACACCTTC
TRBV7-9,NA,TRBD1,TRBJ1-2,CASSLVTGSEDTF,TGTGCCAGCAGCTTAGTGACAGGGTCGGAGGACACCTTC
TRBV4-1,NA,NA,TRBJ2-1,CASSQIPGGWGNEQFF,TGCGCCAGCAGCCAGATTCCGGGGGGCTGGGGCAATGAGCAGTTCTTC
TRBV5-6,few,TRBD1,TRBJ2-3,CASSAGQASGTQYF,TGTGCCAGCAGCGCAGGACAGGCATCGGGTACGCAGTATTTT
TRBV9,NA,NA,TRBJ1-3,CASSVAGSISGNTIYF,TGTGCCAGCAGCGTAGCGGGGTCGATCTCTGGAAACACCATATATTTT
TRBV27,once,NA,TRBJ1-2,CASSLRQGYGYTF,TGTGCCAGCAGTTTGAGGCAGGGGTATGGCTACACCTTC
TRBV7-3,few,TRBD2,TRBJ2-1,CASSLLGLAGEQFF,TGTGCCAGCAGCTTATTGGGACTAGCAGGTGAGCAGTTCTTC
TRBV28,NA,TRBD1,TRBJ1-3,CASSLRQGRNTIYF,TGTGCCAGCAGTTTAAGACAGGGGCGAAACACCATATATTTT
TRBV4-2,once,NA,TRBJ2-7,CASSQELDGGEQYF,TGTGCCAGCAGCCAAGAGCTAGACGGAGGCGAGCAGTACTTC
TRBV5-1,NA,NA,TRBJ1-1,CASSLGIRAGVTEAFF,TGCGCCAGCAGCTTGGGCATCAGGGCTGGAGTCACTGAAGCTTTCTTT
TRBV12-3/TRBV12-4,NA,TRBD1,TRBJ2-7,CASGGTGGYEQYF,TGTGCCAGCGGGGGGACAGGGGGATACGAGCAGTACTTC
TRBV6-2/TRBV6-3,NA,NA,TRBJ2-7,CASSYRGVYEQYF,TGTGCCAGCAGTTACAGGGGCGTTTACGAGCAGTACTTC
TRBV4-2,once,TRBD1,TRBJ2-7,CASSQGGGQGSYEQYF,TGTGCCAGCAGCCAAGGTGGGGGACAGGGATCCTACGAGCAGTACTTC
TRBV18,NA,NA,TRBJ1-1,CASSSQGLGEAFF,TGTGCCAGCTCGAGCCAGGGTTTAGGTGAAGCTTTCTTT
TRBV2,NA,TRBD2,TRBJ2-1,CASSEALPSGTYNEQFF,TGTGCCAGCAGTGAAGCGCTTCCTAGCGGAACCTACAATGAGCAGTTCTTC
TRBV6-4,NA,TRBD1,TRBJ1-3,CASSDLTGVGNTIYF,TGTGCCAGCAGTGACCTGACAGGGGTTGGAAACACCATATATTTT
TRBV5-4,once,NA,TRBJ1-2,CASSLVDGRDGYTF,TGTGCCAGCAGCTTGGTGGACGGCAGGGATGGCTACACCTTC
TRBV6-4,NA,NA,TRBJ1-1,CASSQGGSTEAFF,TGTGCCAGCTCCCAGGGAGGAAGCACTGAAGCTTTCTTT
TRBV10-1,NA,TRBD1,TRBJ1-6,CASSAGQPNSPLHF,TGCGCCAGCAGTGCGGGACAGCCTAATTCACCCCTCCACTTT
TRBV11-3,NA,NA,TRBJ2-1,CASSGKKGYEQFF,TGTGCCAGCAGCGGGAAGAAGGGGTATGAGCAGTTCTTC
TRBV2,NA,TRBD1,TRBJ1-1,CASKITGGTEAFF,TGTGCCAGCAAAATAACAGGGGGGACTGAAGCTTTCTTT
TRBV2,NA,NA,TRBJ2-6,CASSGGGRTNSGANVLTF,TGTGCCAGCAGTGGCGGAGGCAGGACCAACTCTGGGGCCAACGTCCTGACTTTC
TRBV5-1,once,TRBD2,TRBJ2-3,CASSLSGGARTDTQYF,TGCGCCAGCAGCCTTAGCGGGGGGGCGCGCACAGATACGCAGTATTTT
TRBV19,few,TRBD1,TRBJ1-1,CASSLQGAHTEAFF,TGTGCCAGTAGTTTACAGGGGGCCCACACTGAAGCTTTCTTT
TRBV30,NA,NA,TRBJ1-2,CAWSSRGLNYGYTF,TGTGCCTGGAGTTCTAGGGGTTTGAACTATGGCTACACCTTC
TRBV28,NA,NA,TRBJ2-7,CASSSLTGISYEQYF,TGTGCCAGCAGTTCACTGACAGGTATCTCCTACGAGCAGTACTTC
TRBV19,NA,TRBD1,TRBJ2-3,CASSGRRQGGTDTQYF,TGTGCCAGTAGTGGGCGAAGACAGGGTGGCACAGATACGCAGTATTTT
TRBV9,NA,TRBD1,TRBJ2-2,CASSVARTGAGELFF,TGTGCCAGCAGCGTAGCTCGGACAGGGGCCGGGGAGCTGTTTTTT
TRBV2,NA,NA,TRBJ1-2,CASSVGTATYYGYTF,TGTGCCAGCAGTGTGGGGACTGCTACTTACTATGGCTACACCTTC